This TCR beta chain was documented in a study of OX40 agonist ivuxolimab in advanced cancers. Whole-study context: At 65% to 90% male, the cohort had a mean age of approximately 64 years, ranging from about 23 to 79.

The V end was cut by 7 bases, the J end by 3 bases, with 10 bases between. CDR1 is ENHRY and CDR2 is SYGVKD in the germline V gene. The CDR3 extends over 13 amino acids. Method: immunoSEQ multiplex PCR; TCRdb's copy keeps in-frame clones and lacks some. This table holds under 50,000 clones, roughly 80% found once. The sample holds one count of this clone. The clonotype comes from an adult with an advanced solid tumor such as melanoma, head and neck, liver or kidney cancer. This specimen consisted of CD4+ or CD8+ T cells sorted from blood, obtained in a trial of the OX40 agonist ivuxolimab. The chain has TRBV10-3 and TRBJ2-1, with a weak D call TRBD1 (6 bases). The CDR3 reads CAIKQGLYNEQFF. Written as DNA, the CDR3 is TGTGCCATCAAACAGGGCCTCTACAATGAGCAGTTCTTC.